This entry lists 6 T cell receptor beta chains sequenced from one sample in a study of cytomegalovirus exposure and HLA in healthy donors (dated by TCRdb to the late 2010s). The library was produced with the immunoSEQ multiplex PCR assay. For the multiplex PCR, a mixture combining 60 forward primers for TCR Vbeta segments and 13 reverse primers for TCR Jbeta segments was used. TCRdb's version of the immuneACCESS table is confined to in-frame rearrangements and falls short of the full clone set. An unresolved V gene accounts for under half of the shortfall where checked; the remainder is of unknown origin. In this sample the table shows around 150,000 clones, over 70% of which occur a single time. About 2% of the sample goes to the ten largest clones. Sequencing was carried out using PBMCs. Every receptor here comes from a woman in her 40s in good health and CMV-seronegative.

This chain joins TRBV28 and TRBJ1-4; D is perhaps TRBD1 (5 bases). Trimming pared 6 bases from V and 0 bases from J, leaving 11 bases between. The CDR3 contains 15 residues. The germline gives CDR1 MDHEN, CDR2 SYDVKM. The CDR3 DNA reads as TGTGCCAGCAGCCCTACAGGTTCAACTAATGAAAAACTGTTTTTT. Amino acid sequence: CASSPTGSTNEKLFF.

The V gene is TRBV5-1, the J gene TRBJ1-2; D ambiguous. The germline V gene has CDR1 SGHRS and CDR2 YFSETQ. V shed 3 bases and J shed 6 bases, with 15 bases lying between them. The CDR3 runs to 14 residues. The CDR3 DNA sequence: TGCGCCAGCAGCTCCCGGTCCGGGGTGGATGGCTACACCTTC. It codes for CASSSRSGVDGYTF.

With respect to this clone: Other DNA sequences within the sample encode an identical CDR3. J is TRBJ1-1 and V is TRBV30; D is perhaps TRBD1 (6 bases). Germline CDR1 reads GTSNPN; CDR2 reads SVGIG (reference sequence). The CDR3 has 11 residues. Trimming stripped 2 bases from V and 11 bases from J, with 12 bases between. Here the CDR3 DNA reads TGTGCCTGGAGTTGGGGGGGCGGGGCTTTCTTT. Translated: CAWSWGGGAFF.

This clone appeared a single time. The rearrangement uses TRBV7-9 and TRBJ2-5; D is unresolved. V lost 2 bases and J 4 bases, leaving 17 bases between the germline ends. Germline loops: CDR1 SEHNR, CDR2 FQNEAQ (reference sequence). The CDR3 covers 16 residues. This CDR3 reads CASSLWATDGRETQYF. The CDR3 DNA reads as TGTGCCAGCAGCTTATGGGCCACAGATGGGCGAGAGACCCAGTACTTC.

This sequence joins TRBV5-4 and TRBJ1-2; possible D gene TRBD1, 5 bases. The CDR3 is made up of 14 amino acids. Trimming removed 0 bases at V and 8 bases at J, with 14 bases between. Germline V gene sequence: CDR1 SGHNT, CDR2 YYREEE (reference sequence). Written as DNA, the CDR3 is TGTGCCAGCAGCTTGGTATTCAGGGATGGAGGCTACACCTTC. It translates to CASSLVFRDGGYTF.

The rearrangement joins TRBV19 to TRBJ1-5, with D maybe TRBD1 (6 bases). The CDR3 spans 13 residues. The germline CDR1 and CDR2 sequences are LNHDA and SQIVND (reference sequence). Trimming removed 10 bases from V and 3 bases from J, with 13 bases in between. The CDR3, as DNA: TGTGCCACTTCAAGACAGGTCAATCAGCCCCAGCATTTT. This encodes CATSRQVNQPQHF.